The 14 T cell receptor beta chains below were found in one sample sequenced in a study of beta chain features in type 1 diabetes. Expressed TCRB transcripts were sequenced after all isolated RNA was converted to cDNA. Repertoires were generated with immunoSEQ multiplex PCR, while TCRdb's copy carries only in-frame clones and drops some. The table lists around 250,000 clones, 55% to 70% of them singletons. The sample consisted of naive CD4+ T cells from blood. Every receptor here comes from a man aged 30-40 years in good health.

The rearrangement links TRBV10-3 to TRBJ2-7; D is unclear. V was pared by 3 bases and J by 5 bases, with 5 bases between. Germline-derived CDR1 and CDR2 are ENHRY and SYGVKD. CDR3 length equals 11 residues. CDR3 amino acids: CAISESHEQYF. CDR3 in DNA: TGTGCCATCAGTGAATCCCACGAGCAGTACTTC.

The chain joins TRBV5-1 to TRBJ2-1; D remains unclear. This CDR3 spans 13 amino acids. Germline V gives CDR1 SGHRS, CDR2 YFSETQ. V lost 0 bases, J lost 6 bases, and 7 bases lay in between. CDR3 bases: TGCGCCAGCAGCTTGGGCACGGGCAATGAGCAGTTCTTC. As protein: CASSLGTGNEQFF. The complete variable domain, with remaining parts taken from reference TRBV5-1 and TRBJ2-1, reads KAGVTQTPRYLIKTRGQQVTLSCSPISGHRSVSWYQQTPGQGLQFLFEYFSETQRNKGNFPGRFSGRQFSNSRSEMNVSTLELGDSALYLCASSLGTGNEQFFGPGTRLTVL.

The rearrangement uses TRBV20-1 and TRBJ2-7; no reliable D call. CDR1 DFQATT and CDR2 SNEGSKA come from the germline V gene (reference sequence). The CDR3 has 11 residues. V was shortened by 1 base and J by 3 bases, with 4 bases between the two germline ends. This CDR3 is CSARGLYEQYF. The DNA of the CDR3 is TGCAGTGCTAGAGGGCTCTACGAGCAGTACTTC.

CDR3 in amino acids: CASSSPTGSSYEQYF. In nucleotides, the CDR3 is TGTGCCAGCAGTTCACCGACAGGGAGCTCCTACGAGCAGTACTTC. The J gene is TRBJ2-7, the V gene TRBV7-2; TRBD1 matches at 7 bases. V was pared by 6 bases and J by 0 bases, with 8 bases of the junction left unmatched. The CDR3 runs 15 residues. Germline V CDR1 and CDR2: SGHTA, FQGNSA.

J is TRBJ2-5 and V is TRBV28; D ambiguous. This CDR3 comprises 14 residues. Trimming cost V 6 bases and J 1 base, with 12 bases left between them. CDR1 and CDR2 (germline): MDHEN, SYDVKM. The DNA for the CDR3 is TGTGCCAGCAGCCGCTCGGGTCCCCAAGAGACCCAGTACTTC. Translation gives CASSRSGPQETQYF.

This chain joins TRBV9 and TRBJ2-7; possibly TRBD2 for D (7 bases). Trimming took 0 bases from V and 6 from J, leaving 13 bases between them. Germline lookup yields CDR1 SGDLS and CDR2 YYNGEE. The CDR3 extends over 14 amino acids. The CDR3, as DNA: TGTGCCAGCAGCGTAGCCCACAGGGAGGGCGAGCAGTACTTC. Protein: CASSVAHREGEQYF.

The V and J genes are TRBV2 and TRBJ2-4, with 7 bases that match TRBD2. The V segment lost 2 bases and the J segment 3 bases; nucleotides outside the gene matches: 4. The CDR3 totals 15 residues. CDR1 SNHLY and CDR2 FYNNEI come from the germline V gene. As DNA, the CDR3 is TGTGCCAGCAGTGAACTACGGGACTACAAAAACATTCAGTACTTC. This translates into CASSELRDYKNIQYF.

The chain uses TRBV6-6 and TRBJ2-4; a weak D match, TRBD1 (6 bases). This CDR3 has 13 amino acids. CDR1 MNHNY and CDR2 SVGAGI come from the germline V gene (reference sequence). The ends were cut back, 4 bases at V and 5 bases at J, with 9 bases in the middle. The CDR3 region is CASSLGQQNIQYF. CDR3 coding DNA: TGTGCCAGCAGTTTAGGACAGCAAAACATTCAGTACTTC.

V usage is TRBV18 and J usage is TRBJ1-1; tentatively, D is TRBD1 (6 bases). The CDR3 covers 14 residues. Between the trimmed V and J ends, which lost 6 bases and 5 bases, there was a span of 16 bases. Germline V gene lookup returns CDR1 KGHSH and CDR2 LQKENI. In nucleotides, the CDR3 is TGTGCCAGCTCCCAGACGGGGGACAAGACTGAAGCTTTCTTT. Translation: CASSQTGDKTEAFF. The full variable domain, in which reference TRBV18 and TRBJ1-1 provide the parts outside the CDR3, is NAGVMQNPRHLVRRRGQEARLRCSPMKGHSHVYWYRQLPEEGLKFMVYLQKENIIDESGMPKERFSAEFPKEGPSILRIQQVVRGDSAAYFCASSQTGDKTEAFFGQGTRLTVV.

The CDR3 DNA reads TGTGCCAGCAGCCTTGGTGGGGGGTACGAGCAGTACTTC. This encodes CASSLGGGYEQYF. The chain employs TRBV6-5 and TRBJ2-7; D might be TRBD2 (6 bases). The CDR3 length is 13 residues. The germline V gene encodes CDR1 MNHEY and CDR2 SVGAGI. V was cut by 6 bases and J by 4 bases, with 13 bases left in between.

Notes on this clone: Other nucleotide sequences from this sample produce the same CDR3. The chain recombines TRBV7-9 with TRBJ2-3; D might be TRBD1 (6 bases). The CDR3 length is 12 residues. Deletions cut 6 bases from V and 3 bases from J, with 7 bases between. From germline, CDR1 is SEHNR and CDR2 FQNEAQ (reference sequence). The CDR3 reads CASSTGTDTQYF. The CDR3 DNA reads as TGTGCCAGCAGTACAGGGACAGATACGCAGTATTTT.

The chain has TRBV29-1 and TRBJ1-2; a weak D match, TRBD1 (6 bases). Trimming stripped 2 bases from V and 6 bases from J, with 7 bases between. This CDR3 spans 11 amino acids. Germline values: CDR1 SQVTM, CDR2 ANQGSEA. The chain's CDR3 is CSVEQGNGYTF. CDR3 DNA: TGCAGCGTTGAACAGGGGAATGGCTACACCTTC.

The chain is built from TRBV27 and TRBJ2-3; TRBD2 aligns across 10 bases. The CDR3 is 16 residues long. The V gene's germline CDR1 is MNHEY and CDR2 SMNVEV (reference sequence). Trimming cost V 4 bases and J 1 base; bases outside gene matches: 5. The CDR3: CASSSPSGSGTDTQYF. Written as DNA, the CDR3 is TGTGCCAGCAGTTCCCCTAGCGGGAGTGGCACAGATACGCAGTATTTT.

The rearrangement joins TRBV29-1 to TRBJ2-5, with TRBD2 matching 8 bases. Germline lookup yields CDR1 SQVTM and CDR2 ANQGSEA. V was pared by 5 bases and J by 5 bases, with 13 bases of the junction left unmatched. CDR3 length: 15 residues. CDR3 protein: CSVRGLAGNGETQYF. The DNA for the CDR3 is TGCAGCGTTAGAGGGCTAGCGGGTAACGGGGAGACCCAGTACTTC.